This paragraph covers one T cell receptor beta chain sequence. The antigen remains unidentified. This sample was taken from a study of shared clonotypes between healthy human individuals. Study observations and caveats: Estimated clonotype richness was generally higher in naive than memory subsets.

Memory CD4+ cells were the fraction left after CD45RA+ naive selection. For every subset, genomic DNA was evenly distributed across several immunoSEQ plates. Assay: immunoSEQ multiplex PCR; the TCRdb copy retains only in-frame clones and omits some. The data show 1 million to 1.2 million clones, 60% to 85% seen once. Germline values: CDR1 SGHKS, CDR2 YYEKEE (reference sequence). After removal of 1 base from V and 6 bases from J, the junction contained 9 bases not matched to a gene. There are 16 residues in the CDR3. The chain joins TRBV5-5 to TRBJ2-2, with 7 bases identical to TRBD1. Material for sequencing was memory CD4+ T cells from PBMCs. The subset is: CD45RA-negative fraction. The receptor comes from a man aged 18 to 29 in good health. Some clones in this sample may be carry-over from other donors' samples. The CDR3 sequence is CASSLSYRGAAGELFF. CDR3 DNA: TGTGCCAGCAGCTTGAGTTACAGGGGAGCGGCCGGGGAGCTGTTTTTT.